The clone carrying this T cell receptor (beta chain) was seen a handful of times. The data belong to a study of blood T cell repertoires in COVID-19. Donors were grouped by their self-reported clinical history. Resolution of symptoms, clearance, or two negative PCRs was present in recovered Cohort 3 donors. Using immunoSEQ multiplex PCR, the repertoire was profiled, and TCRdb retains in-frame clones only, with some absent. The profile shows roughly 380,000 clones, 87% of them singletons. Germline trimming cut 4 bases from V and 3 bases from J; bases unmatched to any gene: 6. The CDR3 contains 14 residues. Germline V gene sequence: CDR1 SGHRS, CDR2 YFSETQ.

The origin of this receptor is a woman in her twenties or thirties who had recovered from COVID-19. Material: PBMCs or T cells enriched from blood (not recorded which). The chain joins TRBV5-1 to TRBJ2-7, with 8 positions matching TRBD1. The CDR3 DNA follows: TGCGCCAGCAGCATTACAGGGGGGAACTACGAGCAGTACTTC. Translation: CASSITGGNYEQYF.